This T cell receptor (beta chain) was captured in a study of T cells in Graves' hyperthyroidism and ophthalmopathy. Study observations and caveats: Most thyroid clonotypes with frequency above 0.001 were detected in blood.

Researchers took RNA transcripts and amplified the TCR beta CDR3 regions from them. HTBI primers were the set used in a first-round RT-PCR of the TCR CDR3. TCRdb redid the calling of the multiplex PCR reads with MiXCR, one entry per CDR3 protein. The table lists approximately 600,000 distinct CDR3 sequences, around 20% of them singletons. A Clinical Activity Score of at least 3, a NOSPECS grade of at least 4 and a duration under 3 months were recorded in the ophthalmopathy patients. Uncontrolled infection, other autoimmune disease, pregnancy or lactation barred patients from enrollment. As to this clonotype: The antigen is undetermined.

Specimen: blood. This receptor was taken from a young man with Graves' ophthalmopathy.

The CDR3 nucleotides are TGTGCCAGCATGGCAGGCCACTATAGCAATCAGCCCCAGCATTTT. Translated, it gives CASMAGHYSNQPQHF. V is TRBV28 and J is TRBJ1-5; D is unresolved. Germline CDR1 MDHEN, CDR2 SYDVKM. V dropped 7 bases and J dropped 0 bases, with 13 bases sitting between them. The CDR3 runs to 15 residues.